This T cell receptor (beta chain) was observed in a study of control samples from healthy donors and cancer patients. Germline CDR1 is SGDLS and CDR2 is YYNGEE. The V gene lost 1 base and the J gene lost 3 bases, with 10 bases spanning the gap. The CDR3 spans 14 residues. This table comes from immunoSEQ multiplex PCR, and its TCRdb copy is limited to in-frame clones, with some not included. The sample carries about 98,000 clones, around 80% recorded once. The sample taken for sequencing was blood. The genes are TRBV9 and TRBJ2-5; D gene uncertain. This clonotype originated in a man between 60 and 75 years old in good health. DNA of the CDR3: TGTGCCAGCAGCGTATTGGCAGGCAAAGAGACCCAGTACTTC. Encoded protein: CASSVLAGKETQYF.